Each of the 8 T cell receptor beta chains below was sequenced from the same sample in a study of T-cell memory formation after mild COVID-19. TCRdb re-derived calls from the 5' RACE reads in MiXCR, one entry per CDR3 protein. The sample includes under 300,000 distinct CDR3 sequences, around 10% seen only once; the top ten take roughly a fifth. The sample comprised PBMCs or a T cell subset sorted from them (not recorded which). Receptor source: a man between 18 and 35 years old who had mild COVID-19 (a few samples of this study predate the infection). Cell type and time point are not known.

The chain has TRBV7-9 and TRBJ2-5; D call uncertain. In germline, CDR1 is SEHNR, CDR2 FQNEAQ (reference sequence). The length of the CDR3 is 13 residues. Trimming shortened V by 5 bases and J by 4 bases, and 11 bases separated the two germline ends. DNA of the CDR3: TGTGCCAGCAGCCTTCGGGTTAGAGAGACCCAGTACTTC. Translating gives CASSLRVRETQYF.

This clonotype came up many times. V usage is TRBV6-5 and J usage is TRBJ1-2; TRBD1 matches at 8 bases. V was pared by 5 bases and J by 8 bases, with 10 bases of the junction left unmatched. The germline V gene has CDR1 MNHEY and CDR2 SVGAGI. CDR3 length: 14 amino acids. CDR3 DNA: TGTGCCAGCAGTCCCGGACAGGGCGGAAAAGGCTACACCTTC. Amino acid sequence: CASSPGQGGKGYTF.

The chain recombines TRBV10-3 with TRBJ2-3; D unresolved. The germline V and J ends were trimmed by 6 bases and 6 bases, with 7 bases remaining between them. Germline V CDR1 and CDR2: ENHRY, SYGVKD. The CDR3 totals 11 residues. The DNA of the CDR3 is TGTGCCATCAGCGGAAGGGATACGCAGTATTTT. Its protein product is CAISGRDTQYF.

The chain employs TRBV11-2 and TRBJ1-2, with 9 bases matching TRBD1. V dropped 6 bases and J dropped 4; count of bases not matched to a gene: 6. The CDR3 covers 14 residues. Germline CDR1 reads SGHAT; CDR2 reads FQNNGV. The CDR3: CASRNTGGGYGYTF. CDR3 in DNA: TGTGCCAGCAGGAATACAGGGGGCGGCTATGGCTACACCTTC.

This clonotype has only a few counts. The chain combines TRBV7-8 with TRBJ2-7; 13 positions match TRBD2. The CDR3 runs 15 residues. Germline CDR1 SGHVS, CDR2 FQNEAQ. J lost 1 base, V lost 5 bases, and 2 bases had no gene match. CDR3 sequence reads: CASSGGLAGSYEQYF. The CDR3, as DNA: TGTGCCAGCAGCGGGGGACTAGCGGGGTCCTACGAGCAGTACTTC.

The sample holds many counts of this clonotype. The chain uses TRBV7-3 and TRBJ2-7; the match to TRBD2 covers 8 bases. The CDR3 spans 14 residues. CDR1 and CDR2 (germline): SGHTA, FQGTGA. V was pared by 5 bases and J by 4 bases, with 7 bases of the junction left unmatched. CDR3: CASSTLAGQYEQYV. The DNA for the CDR3 is TGTGCCAGCAGCACCCTAGCGGGCCAATACGAGCAGTACGTC.

The V and J genes are TRBV2 and TRBJ1-5; D might be TRBD1 (6 bases). Trimming took 7 bases from V and 5 from J, leaving 15 bases between them. In germline, CDR1 is SNHLY, CDR2 FYNNEI. The CDR3 runs to 14 residues. The CDR3 nucleotides are TGTGCCAGCAAGCGACAGGTCCTTGATCAGCCCCAGCATTTT. Amino acid sequence: CASKRQVLDQPQHF.

This clonotype has more than one count but fewer than ten. V and J are TRBV20-1 and TRBJ2-3; TRBD2 matches 10 bases. CDR1 is DFQATT and CDR2 is SNEGSKA in the germline V gene (reference sequence). Germline trimming cut 4 bases from V and 4 bases from J; bases unmatched to any gene: 5. The CDR3 sequence is 14 residues long. CDR3 sequence (DNA): TGCAGTGCTAAAGCGGGGGGGCCCCCAGATACGCAGTATTTT. Translation gives CSAKAGGPPDTQYF.